Below, 30 T cell receptor beta chains from the same sample are listed, as sequenced in a study of cytomegalovirus exposure and HLA in healthy donors. PCR was performed using 60 Vbeta and 13 Jbeta primers. TCRdb's copy holds only in-frame clones and misses some; the assay was immunoSEQ multiplex PCR. The sample has about 140,000 clones; 70% to 80% are singletons. Sequenced input: PBMCs. All receptors derive from a female donor in good health and CMV-seropositive.

This chain links TRBV27 with TRBJ2-1; 8 bases line up with TRBD1. The V gene's germline CDR1 is MNHEY and CDR2 SMNVEV (reference sequence). Trimming took 5 bases from V and 5 from J; bases not matched to a gene: 8. The CDR3 has 15 residues. In nucleotides, the CDR3 is TGTGCCAGCAGTCCACGGGACAGGCTTAACAATGAGCAGTTCTTC. It is translated as CASSPRDRLNNEQFF.

Only one count was recorded for this clone. This chain links TRBV25-1 with TRBJ2-7, with D possibly TRBD1 on 6 matching bases. This CDR3 comprises 14 residues. Germline values: CDR1 MGHDK, CDR2 SYGVNS. V lost 1 base and J 2 bases, leaving 9 bases between the germline ends. The CDR3 DNA is TGTGCCAGCAGTGAATCAGGGGCGCCCTACGAGCAGTACTTC. Encoded protein: CASSESGAPYEQYF.

This chain connects TRBV5-4 to TRBJ2-1; 8 bases agree with TRBD2. The germline V gene encodes CDR1 SGHNT and CDR2 YYREEE (reference sequence). The CDR3 loop spans 16 amino acids. V trimming: 0 bases; J trimming: 7 bases; junction bases outside the gene matches: 9. Here the CDR3 reads CASSLAYSGVGNEQFF. CDR3 nucleotides: TGTGCCAGCAGCTTGGCCTATAGCGGGGTTGGAAATGAGCAGTTCTTC.

The chain joins TRBV15 to TRBJ2-6; 8 bases match TRBD1. V dropped 3 bases and J dropped 4; count of bases not matched to a gene: 2. The CDR3 spans 15 residues. Germline CDR1 is LNHNV and CDR2 is YYDKDF (reference sequence). CDR3 in amino acids: CATSRTGAGANVLTF. The CDR3, as DNA: TGTGCCACCAGCAGGACAGGGGCCGGGGCCAACGTCCTGACTTTC.

This clone has more than one count but fewer than ten. CDR3 amino acids: CASSQGGIIGQGIYEQYF. DNA of the CDR3: TGCGCCAGCAGCCAAGGGGGCATTATTGGACAGGGCATCTACGAGCAGTACTTC. The J gene is TRBJ2-7, the V gene TRBV4-1; the match to TRBD1 covers 8 bases. Germline trimming cut 1 base from V and 3 bases from J; bases unmatched to any gene: 14. There are 18 residues in the CDR3. Germline assignment: CDR1 MGHRA and CDR2 YSYEKL.

The chain joins TRBV2 to TRBJ1-5, with D unresolved. The CDR3 runs to 13 residues. The germline V and J ends were trimmed by 2 bases and 5 bases, with 7 bases remaining between them. The germline CDR1 and CDR2 sequences are SNHLY and FYNNEI. The DNA of the CDR3 is TGTGCCAGCAGTGAACGAAGAGATCAGCCCCAGCATTTT. This gives the protein CASSERRDQPQHF. The whole variable domain, remainder taken from reference TRBV2 and TRBJ1-5, is EPEVTQTPSHQVTQMGQEVILRCVPISNHLYFYWYRQILGQKVEFLVSFYNNEISEKSEIFDDQFSVERPDGSNFTLKIRSTKLEDSAMYFCASSERRDQPQHFGDGTRLSIL.

The chain has TRBV5-4 and TRBJ2-7; no clear D. The CDR3 runs 14 residues. Germline V gives CDR1 SGHNT, CDR2 YYREEE (reference sequence). With 1 base removed from V and 2 bases from J, the gap between germline ends came to 10 bases. The CDR3 bases are TGTGCCAGCAGCTTGACAGATTCCACCTACGAGCAGTACTTC. Translation gives CASSLTDSTYEQYF.

This sequence joins TRBV15 and TRBJ1-5; D might be TRBD1 (5 bases). V shed 3 bases and J shed 2 bases, with 8 bases lying between them. Germline CDR1 reads LNHNV; CDR2 reads YYDKDF (reference sequence). The CDR3 has 14 amino acids. This CDR3 reads CATSRDMGNQPQHF. In DNA, the CDR3 is TGTGCCACCAGCAGGGACATGGGCAATCAGCCCCAGCATTTT. Together with reference TRBV15 and TRBJ1-5, the CDR3 gives the full variable domain: DAMVIQNPRYQVTQFGKPVTLSCSQTLNHNVMYWYQQKSSQAPKLLFHYYDKDFNNEADTPDNFQSRRPNTSFCFLDIRSPGLGDTAMYLCATSRDMGNQPQHFGDGTRLSIL.

The chain recombines TRBV4-1 with TRBJ2-5; D is possibly TRBD2 (6 bases). Germline V gene data show CDR1 as MGHRA and CDR2 as YSYEKL. This CDR3 spans 14 amino acids. Trimming left V 2 bases short and J 5 bases short, with 12 bases between. The CDR3 here is CASSQTTRPETQYF. CDR3 DNA sequence: TGCGCCAGCAGCCAAACGACTAGGCCCGAGACCCAGTACTTC.

CDR3 sequence: CASSGIQGPSYNEQFF. CDR3 sequence (DNA): TGCGCCAGCAGCGGAATCCAGGGTCCCTCCTACAATGAGCAGTTCTTC. J is TRBJ2-1 and V is TRBV5-1; TRBD1 is a possible D gene (5 bases). The germline gives CDR1 SGHRS, CDR2 YFSETQ. The ends were cut back, 4 bases at V and 0 bases at J, with 14 bases in the middle. The CDR3 totals 16 residues.

The genes are TRBV4-1 and TRBJ2-5; the D is unclear. The J call is uncertain, as TRBJ2-7 better fits the DNA end. Germline V gives CDR1 MGHRA, CDR2 YSYEKL. The CDR3 contains 15 residues. CDR3 DNA sequence: TGCGCCAGCAGCCAAGAACGGCAGCGAACCTACGAGCAGTACTTC. Its protein product is CASSQERQRTYEQYF.

This chain connects TRBV11-2 to TRBJ2-5, with 7 bases fitting TRBD2. Per germline, CDR1 SGHAT and CDR2 FQNNGV. CDR3 length: 15 residues. V shed 5 bases, J shed 5 bases, and the junction held 11 bases outside the gene matches. This CDR3 is CASSGWTSRRETQYF. CDR3 sequence (DNA): TGTGCCAGCAGCGGATGGACTAGTCGGCGGGAGACCCAGTACTTC.

The chain employs TRBV19 and TRBJ2-3; weak D call: TRBD2 (5 bases). CDR1 is LNHDA, CDR2 SQIVND, per germline (reference sequence). V lost 0 bases and J 6 bases, leaving 16 bases between the germline ends. The CDR3 totals 16 residues. CDR3 in DNA: TGTGCCAGTAGTATAGATATCGGGGTTGCAACGGATACGCAGTATTTT. Translating gives CASSIDIGVATDTQYF. Complete variable domain (other parts from reference TRBV19 and TRBJ2-3): DGGITQSPKYLFRKEGQNVTLSCEQNLNHDAMYWYRQDPGQGLRLIYYSQIVNDFQKGDIAEGYSVSREKKESFPLTVTSAQKNPTAFYLCASSIDIGVATDTQYFGPGTRLTVL.

This chain links TRBV2 with TRBJ2-1; 9 nucleotides match TRBD1. The V gene's germline CDR1 is SNHLY and CDR2 FYNNEI. Germline trimming cut 4 bases from V and 8 bases from J; bases unmatched to any gene: 6. The CDR3 sequence is 14 residues long. The CDR3 DNA follows: TGTGCCAGCAGTGGGGGACAGGGTCCGTATGAGCAGTTCTTC. Protein product: CASSGGQGPYEQFF.

CDR3 nucleotides: TGTGCCAGCACCTTTACTCACGAGCAGTACTTC. Protein: CASTFTHEQYF. The chain employs TRBV6-6 and TRBJ2-7; D is unresolved. The V end lost 7 bases, the J end lost 5 bases, and 9 bases lay between the germline ends. The length of the CDR3 is 11 residues. Germline V gene sequence: CDR1 MNHNY, CDR2 SVGAGI (reference sequence).

The rearrangement links TRBV25-1 to TRBJ1-1; D is perhaps TRBD1 (6 bases). The CDR3 has 15 amino acids. Looked up from germline, CDR1 is MGHDK and CDR2 is SYGVNS. V was cut by 1 base and J by 4 bases, with 13 bases left in between. CDR3 loop: CASSESGDGGTEAFF. The CDR3 region has the DNA TGTGCCAGCAGTGAATCAGGGGATGGGGGCACTGAAGCTTTCTTT. The full variable domain, its missing parts supplied by reference TRBV25-1 and TRBJ1-1, is EADIYQTPRYLVIGTGKKITLECSQTMGHDKMYWYQQDPGMELHLIHYSYGVNSTEKGDLSSESTVSRIRTEHFPLTLESARPSHTSQYLCASSESGDGGTEAFFGQGTRLTVV.

With regard to this clone: Here the CDR3 omits its conserved ending phenylalanine or tryptophan, so a read error is the likely source. V is TRBV5-1 and J is TRBJ2-7; 7 bases fit TRBD2. The length of the CDR3 is 13 residues. Per the germline V gene, CDR1 is SGHRS and CDR2 is YFSETQ. V lost 2 bases, J lost 2 bases, and 1 base stayed unmatched. The CDR3 reads CASSFAGAYEQYL. The CDR3 region has the DNA TGCGCCAGCAGCTTTGCGGGGGCCTACGAGCAGTACTTG.

This chain joins TRBV27 and TRBJ2-1; 7 bases line up with TRBD1. The CDR3 length is 14 residues. J lost 7 bases, V lost 7 bases, and 10 bases had no gene match. Looked up from germline, CDR1 is MNHEY and CDR2 is SMNVEV (reference sequence). The CDR3 protein is CASTKGGSVNEQFF. DNA for the CDR3: TGTGCCAGCACTAAAGGGGGCTCTGTTAATGAGCAGTTCTTC.

The rearrangement uses TRBV7-3 and TRBJ2-2, with a tentative D call TRBD2 (6 bases). V gave up 5 bases and J gave up 7 bases, with 11 bases separating them. The germline gives CDR1 SGHTA, CDR2 FQGTGA. CDR3 size: 13 residues. In DNA form, the CDR3 reads TGTGCCAGCAGCCCAATGGGGGGCGGGGAGCTGTTTTTT. It specifies CASSPMGGGELFF.

The chain is built from TRBV14 and TRBJ2-1; 9 bases agree with TRBD2. The CDR3 totals 16 residues. Germline V lookup: CDR1 SGHDN, CDR2 FVKESK. J lost 8 bases, V lost 0 bases, and 8 bases had no gene match. CDR3 DNA: TGTGCCAGCAGCCAAGAGGATCCAGCGGGAGGTTATGAGCAGTTCTTC. It codes for CASSQEDPAGGYEQFF.

This chain uses TRBV19 with TRBJ2-1; 11 nucleotides match TRBD1. V lost 5 bases, J lost 8 bases, and 8 bases stayed unmatched. CDR3 size: 15 residues. Germline CDR1 reads LNHDA; CDR2 reads SQIVND (reference sequence). The CDR3 spells CASSPRTGGGDEQFF. DNA of the CDR3: TGTGCCAGTAGTCCCCGGACAGGGGGCGGGGATGAGCAGTTCTTC.

The CDR3 loop is CASRDRGQETQYF. The CDR3 DNA sequence: TGCGCCAGCCGGGACAGGGGACAAGAGACCCAGTACTTC. The chain combines TRBV5-1 with TRBJ2-5, with 10 bases identical to TRBD1. The CDR3 runs 13 residues. V shed 7 bases, J shed 2 bases, and the junction held 2 bases outside the gene matches. From germline, CDR1 is SGHRS and CDR2 YFSETQ.

In its sample, this clone was seen a few times. The chain couples TRBV5-4 to TRBJ2-3, with 10 bases identical to TRBD2. Germline V gene lookup returns CDR1 SGHNT and CDR2 YYREEE (reference sequence). The CDR3 covers 17 residues. V gave up 4 bases and J gave up 5 bases; unmatched junction bases: 13. In nucleotides, the CDR3 is TGTGCCAGCAGCACGCCCAGGCCTAGCGGGAGTTTAGATACGCAGTATTTT. Its translation is CASSTPRPSGSLDTQYF.

V and J are TRBV5-4 and TRBJ1-1, with 9 bases aligning to TRBD1. The V gene end was trimmed by 7 bases and the J gene end by 2 bases; junction bases not matched to a gene: 15. CDR1 SGHNT and CDR2 YYREEE come from the germline V gene (reference sequence). The CDR3 covers 17 residues. CDR3 sequence: CASSPGQGPTINTEAFF. CDR3 DNA: TGTGCCAGCTCCCCGGGACAGGGACCCACAATCAACACTGAAGCTTTCTTT.

The chain combines TRBV18 with TRBJ1-1, with D tentatively TRBD1 (5 bases). The length of the CDR3 is 13 residues. Trimming cost V 3 bases and J 1 base, with 6 bases left between them. Per germline, CDR1 KGHSH and CDR2 LQKENI. The CDR3: CASSPQGNTEAFF. As DNA, the CDR3 is TGTGCCAGCTCACCCCAGGGGAACACTGAAGCTTTCTTT.

The chain carries TRBV6-5 and TRBJ2-5; 7 positions match TRBD2. This CDR3 spans 15 amino acids. Per germline, CDR1 MNHEY and CDR2 SVGAGI. J gave up 5 bases and V 2 bases, and 8 bases lay outside the gene matches. The CDR3 protein is CASSYPVAGPETQYF. For the CDR3, the DNA is TGTGCCAGCAGTTACCCGGTAGCGGGCCCCGAGACCCAGTACTTC.

The chain recombines TRBV4-2 with TRBJ1-5; TRBD1 aligns across 10 bases. The J segment lost 7 bases and the V segment lost 1 base, leaving 4 bases of the junction unmatched. The CDR3 is 15 residues long. In germline, CDR1 is LGHNA, CDR2 YNFKEQ. CDR3 sequence (DNA): TGTGCCAGCAGCCAAGGAGGACAGGGGGGGCAGCCCCAGCATTTT. Translated: CASSQGGQGGQPQHF.

The J gene is TRBJ2-7, the V gene TRBV18, with 10 bases that match TRBD1. The V segment lost 3 bases and the J segment 2 bases; nucleotides outside the gene matches: 4. The CDR3 spans 15 residues. Germline V gene sequence: CDR1 KGHSH, CDR2 LQKENI. The CDR3 region is CASSPGQGGAYEQYF. CDR3 coding DNA: TGTGCCAGCTCACCCGGACAGGGGGGAGCCTACGAGCAGTACTTC.

This chain connects TRBV5-1 to TRBJ2-3; TRBD2 matches 11 bases. V gave up 5 bases and J gave up 5 bases; unmatched junction bases: 10. This CDR3 region has 16 residues. The germline V gene encodes CDR1 SGHRS and CDR2 YFSETQ. The CDR3 protein is CASSFSTSGEGDTQYF. CDR3 coding DNA: TGCGCCAGCAGTTTCTCGACTAGCGGGGAGGGAGATACGCAGTATTTT.

This chain connects TRBV27 to TRBJ1-2; possibly TRBD1 for D (5 bases). This CDR3 has 13 residues. CDR1 is MNHEY and CDR2 is SMNVEV in the germline V gene (reference sequence). The ends were cut back, 6 bases at V and 5 bases at J, with 13 bases in the middle. The CDR3 protein is CASSQTVAYGYTF. The CDR3 bases are TGTGCCAGCAGCCAGACAGTTGCATATGGCTACACCTTC.